What follows are 15 T cell receptor beta chains derived from one specimen sequenced in a study of blood T cell repertoires in COVID-19. TCRdb's table, derived via immunoSEQ multiplex PCR, lists solely in-frame clones and lacks some. The table records 70,000 or so clones, roughly 90% of them present only once. Sequencing used peripheral blood. These receptors all stem from a man aged 25-40 years with acute or convalescent COVID-19.

The chain has TRBV3-1 (or the pseudogene TRBV3-2) and TRBJ1-1, with D tentatively TRBD1 (6 bases). CDR1 and CDR2 (germline): LGHDT, YNNKEL (reference sequence). V was pared by 4 bases and J by 10 bases, with 16 bases between. The length of the CDR3 is 13 residues. CDR3 sequence: CASSPVPGQRAFF. CDR3 sequence (DNA): TGTGCCAGCAGCCCAGTTCCGGGACAAAGAGCTTTCTTT.

In its sample, this clone was seen once. This chain links TRBV7-2 with TRBJ2-5, with D hard to call. Germline CDR1 SGHTA, CDR2 FQGNSA. The CDR3 spans 14 residues. Trimming removed 2 bases at V and 5 bases at J, with 12 bases between. This chain's CDR3 is CASSLLPASETQYF. The CDR3 DNA is TGTGCCAGCAGCTTATTGCCCGCGTCGGAGACCCAGTACTTC.

This clone was counted a single time. The chain uses TRBV5-1 and TRBJ2-5; D is unresolved. Germline V lookup: CDR1 SGHRS, CDR2 YFSETQ. V was shortened by 4 bases and J by 4 bases, with 20 bases between the two germline ends. This CDR3 has 16 amino acids. The CDR3 nucleotides are TGCGCCAGCAGCCCCGGTGTCGCGCCTAGTCGAGAGACCCAGTACTTC. As protein: CASSPGVAPSRETQYF.

This clone has only a few counts. This chain uses TRBV23-1 with TRBJ1-1, with 12 positions matching TRBD1. TRBV23-1 is assigned to the ORF class and has an uncertain function. V shed 1 base and J 4 bases; nucleotides not matched to a gene: 10. The CDR3 has 18 residues. Written as DNA, the CDR3 is TGCGCCAGCAGTCAATTGGGGACCGGGACAGGGGGCTTCACTGAAGCTTTCTTT. Translation: CASSQLGTGTGGFTEAFF.

J is TRBJ2-3 and V is TRBV5-6, with 7 bases matching TRBD1. The germline CDR1 and CDR2 sequences are SGHDT and YYEEEE. The CDR3 totals 15 residues. V lost 4 bases and J lost 1; bases outside the gene matches: 6. CDR3: CASSPDRVRTDTQYF. The CDR3 nucleotides are TGTGCCAGCAGCCCTGACAGGGTCCGCACAGATACGCAGTATTTT.

The chain couples TRBV7-2 to TRBJ2-1; 9 nucleotides match TRBD1. The germline V gene has CDR1 SGHTA and CDR2 FQGNSA. The junction had 10 bases not matched to a gene; V was cut back by 1 base and J by 9 bases. This CDR3 is 16 amino acids long. The CDR3 protein is CASSLGWDRVASEQFF. CDR3 nucleotide sequence: TGTGCCAGCAGCTTAGGCTGGGACAGGGTTGCTAGTGAGCAGTTCTTC. The variable domain in full, with the rest retrieved from reference TRBV7-2 and TRBJ2-1, is GAGVSQSPSNKVTEKGKDVELRCDPISGHTALYWYRQSLGQGLEFLIYFQGNSAPDKSGLPSDRFSAERTGGSVSTLTIQRTQQEDSAVYLCASSLGWDRVASEQFFGPGTRLTVL.

This rearrangement joins TRBV18 to TRBJ2-6; tentative D call: TRBD1 (5 bases). The V gene lost 3 bases and the J gene lost 2 bases, with 8 bases spanning the gap. The CDR3 is made up of 15 amino acids. Germline V CDR1 and CDR2: KGHSH, LQKENI. CDR3 residues: CASSPQGAGANVLTF. The CDR3 coding sequence is TGTGCCAGCTCACCGCAGGGTGCTGGGGCCAACGTCCTGACTTTC.

CDR3 nucleotides: TGTGCCAGCAGTTACTCGATACAGGGGTCTGGAAACACCATATATTTT. This codes for CASSYSIQGSGNTIYF. The V gene is TRBV6-5, the J gene TRBJ1-3, with TRBD1 matching 7 bases. The germline V gene has CDR1 MNHEY and CDR2 SVGAGI. The length of the CDR3 is 16 residues. Losses at the gene ends were 0 bases for V and 1 base for J; bases not matched to a gene: 3.

The rearrangement links TRBV7-2 to TRBJ1-3; TRBD1 matches at 12 bases. This CDR3 has 17 residues. Unmatched junction bases numbered 5, after V lost 1 base and J lost 4 bases. Germline values: CDR1 SGHTA, CDR2 FQGNSA. The DNA for the CDR3 is TGTGCCAGCAGCTTAGGGGGGACAGGGGGCTCGGGAAACACCATATATTTT. Translating gives CASSLGGTGGSGNTIYF.

V usage is TRBV7-9 and J usage is TRBJ1-4; 9 positions match TRBD1. Losses at the gene ends were 2 bases for V and 7 bases for J; bases not matched to a gene: 5. The CDR3 totals 15 residues. CDR1 and CDR2 from the germline V gene are SEHNR and FQNEAQ (reference sequence). CDR3 DNA: TGTGCCAGCAGCTTACGGGACAGGGTCGGTGAAAAACTGTTTTTT. This gives the protein CASSLRDRVGEKLFF. Full variable domain (missing parts from reference TRBV7-9 and TRBJ1-4): DTGVSQNPRHKITKRGQNVTFRCDPISEHNRLYWYRQTLGQGPEFLTYFQNEAQLEKSRLLSDRFSAERPKGSFSTLEIQRTEQGDSAMYLCASSLRDRVGEKLFFGSGTQLSVL.

This sequence joins TRBV30 and TRBJ1-1; D is unclear. V was trimmed by 4 bases and J by 0 bases, leaving 6 bases between them. This CDR3 is 12 amino acids long. Germline CDR1 reads GTSNPN; CDR2 reads SVGIG (reference sequence). This CDR3 reads CAWTRLNTEAFF. CDR3 nucleotides: TGTGCCTGGACCAGGTTGAACACTGAAGCTTTCTTT.

Note on this clone: Other DNA sequences in the sample encode the same CDR3. This chain's CDR3 is CASSGTYQETQYF. The CDR3 DNA is TGTGCCAGCAGCGGGACTTACCAAGAGACCCAGTACTTC. V gene TRBV6-2 or TRBV6-3 combines with J gene TRBJ2-5, with D perhaps TRBD2 (6 bases). The V and J ends lost 6 bases and 0 bases respectively, with 8 bases between them. The CDR3 runs to 13 residues. Germline loops: CDR1 MNHEY, CDR2 SVGEGT.

The chain has TRBV19 and TRBJ1-5; tentatively, D is TRBD1 (5 bases). The CDR3 length is 16 residues. V was cut by 2 bases and J by 3 bases, with 14 bases left in between. Germline CDR1 LNHDA, CDR2 SQIVND (reference sequence). CDR3 region: CASSIPRVLNNQPQHF. The CDR3 bases are TGTGCCAGTAGTATACCCAGGGTCCTTAACAATCAGCCCCAGCATTTT.

The chain couples TRBV11-1 to TRBJ2-1, with D tentatively TRBD1 (6 bases). Between the trimmed V and J ends, which lost 5 bases and 4 bases, there was a span of 15 bases. Germline V gene data show CDR1 as SGHAT and CDR2 as FQDESV (reference sequence). CDR3 length: 15 residues. The chain's CDR3 is CASSQTRGKYNEQFF. CDR3 nucleotide sequence: TGTGCCAGCAGCCAAACAAGGGGGAAATACAATGAGCAGTTCTTC.

The chain links TRBV7-6 to TRBJ2-1; 10 bases are a match to TRBD1. The length of the CDR3 is 15 residues. The V and J ends lost 4 bases and 3 bases, in that order; junction bases with no gene match: 3. Germline CDR1 reads SGHVS; CDR2 reads FNYEAQ. The CDR3 DNA sequence: TGTGCCAGCAGCTCCGACAGGGGGCACTACAATGAGCAGTTCTTC. Its protein is CASSSDRGHYNEQFF.